These 5 T cell receptor beta chains were all obtained from the same sample, sequenced in a study of CD8 T cells in Susac syndrome. Random hexamers were used to reverse transcribe the RNA input (about 0.5 to 1 ug). Each CDR3 protein gets one entry after TCRdb re-called the immunoSEQ multiplex PCR reads with MiXCR. This sample carries some 300,000 distinct CDR3 sequences, around 89% of them seen once, and the ten largest clones take under 0.2%. The sequenced material came from CD8+ T cells from PBMCs. The receptors originated from a human donor with multiple sclerosis.

The chain is built from TRBV7-3 and TRBJ2-3; 7 bases match TRBD1. The germline V gene has CDR1 SGHTA and CDR2 FQGTGA. V was pared by 5 bases and J by 2 bases, with 10 bases of the junction left unmatched. The CDR3 contains 16 residues. The CDR3 nucleotides read TGTGCCAGCAGCCTATGGGCAGGGGGATACACAGATACGCAGTATTTT. The encoded protein is CASSLWAGGYTDTQYF.

This chain connects TRBV19 to TRBJ2-3, with 7 bases that match TRBD2. The CDR3 spans 13 residues. Germline loops: CDR1 LNHDA, CDR2 SQIVND (reference sequence). V trimming: 3 bases; J trimming: 4 bases; junction bases outside the gene matches: 1. In DNA form, the CDR3 reads TGTGCCAGTAGTATGGGGGGGGCAGATACGCAGTATTTT. Translated, it gives CASSMGGADTQYF.

This clonotype was counted once. J is TRBJ1-2 and V is TRBV6-1; D unresolved. V was cut by 2 bases and J by 2 bases, with 9 bases left in between. Germline loops: CDR1 MNHNS, CDR2 SASEGT. This CDR3 comprises 14 residues. The CDR3 coding sequence is TGTGCCAGCAGTGAATATGGCGGGAACTATGGCTACACCTTC. Translating it yields CASSEYGGNYGYTF.

The CDR3 DNA reads TGCGCCAGCAGCTTGCTTACGGGGCTGCACAATGAGCAGTTCTTC. Protein: CASSLLTGLHNEQFF. V usage is TRBV5-1 and J usage is TRBJ2-1; the D gene could be TRBD1 or TRBD2 (5 bases each). CDR1 SGHRS and CDR2 YFSETQ come from the germline V gene. This CDR3 region has 15 residues. Trimming took 1 base from V and 5 from J, leaving 13 bases between them.

V usage is TRBV4-3 and J usage is TRBJ2-7, with D tentatively TRBD2 (5 bases). With 0 bases removed from V and 0 bases from J, the gap between germline ends came to 9 bases. CDR1 is LGHNA and CDR2 is YSLEER in the germline V gene. This CDR3 region has 15 residues. The CDR3 nucleotides read TGCGCCAGCAGCCAAGAAGCGGAAGCCTCCTACGAGCAGTACTTC. This sequence encodes CASSQEAEASYEQYF.